Below, 29 T cell receptor beta chains from the same sample are listed, as sequenced in a study of blood T cell repertoires in COVID-19. Sequencing was performed with immunoSEQ multiplex PCR; in TCRdb, only in-frame clones are kept and a portion is missing. The sample lists some 180,000 clones, 79% occurring once. Sequencing used PBMCs or T cells enriched from blood (not recorded which). The receptors derive from a woman aged 65 to 85 in a cohort exposed to, infected with or recovered from COVID-19 (not recorded which).

This rearrangement joins TRBV5-1 to TRBJ2-2; 8 bases align to TRBD1. CDR1 and CDR2 (germline): SGHRS, YFSETQ. Trimming cost V 4 bases and J 3 bases; bases outside gene matches: 2. This CDR3 has 14 amino acids. The DNA for the CDR3 is TGCGCCAGCAGCGTGACAGGGGACACCGGGGAGCTGTTTTTT. It translates to CASSVTGDTGELFF.

The J gene is TRBJ1-2, the V gene TRBV5-1; the match to TRBD1 covers 9 bases. The CDR3 has 18 residues. The junction had 13 bases not matched to a gene; V was cut back by 4 bases and J by 0 bases. In germline, CDR1 is SGHRS, CDR2 YFSETQ. The CDR3 reads CASSPNGQGMLANYGYTF. The DNA of the CDR3 is TGCGCCAGCAGCCCTAACGGACAGGGGATGTTAGCTAACTATGGCTACACCTTC.

This rearrangement joins TRBV19 to TRBJ1-1; D gene uncertain. V gave up 6 bases and J gave up 9 bases, with 20 bases separating them. Germline lookup yields CDR1 LNHDA and CDR2 SQIVND (reference sequence). The CDR3 runs to 14 residues. The CDR3 spells CASRVSSLTNQAFF. The CDR3 DNA reads as TGTGCCAGTAGAGTATCGTCCCTGACTAATCAAGCTTTCTTT.

This chain uses TRBV19 with TRBJ2-1; 9 positions agree with TRBD1. CDR3 size: 15 residues. Germline V gene sequence: CDR1 LNHDA, CDR2 SQIVND (reference sequence). Losses at the gene ends were 5 bases for V and 5 bases for J; bases not matched to a gene: 7. The CDR3: CASSSGTGKNNEQFF. The CDR3 nucleotides read TGTGCCAGTAGTTCCGGGACAGGGAAAAACAATGAGCAGTTCTTC.

The chain recombines TRBV23-1 with TRBJ2-7; 7 bases are shared with TRBD1. TRBV23-1 is labeled an ORF, and its function is uncertain. The trim removed 4 bases at V and 4 bases at J, leaving 13 bases unmatched. The CDR3 has 16 residues. CDR3: CASSPHNPDRAYEQYF. In DNA form, the CDR3 reads TGCGCCAGCAGTCCACATAATCCTGACAGGGCGTACGAGCAGTACTTC.

This sequence joins TRBV7-6 and TRBJ2-7; 15 bases fit TRBD2. CDR1 and CDR2 from the germline V gene are SGHVS and FNYEAQ. The V segment lost 5 bases and the J segment 1 base; nucleotides outside the gene matches: 3. The CDR3 consists of 16 residues. The CDR3 here is CASSPGTSGRSYEQYF. In DNA, the CDR3 is TGTGCCAGCAGCCCCGGGACTAGCGGGAGGTCCTACGAGCAGTACTTC.

The chain joins TRBV2 to TRBJ2-1; 14 bases map to TRBD2. Unmatched junction bases numbered 2, after V lost 7 bases and J lost 6 bases. CDR1 is SNHLY and CDR2 is FYNNEI in the germline V gene. The CDR3 has 14 residues. CDR3: CASKGLAGVNEQFF. DNA for the CDR3: TGTGCCAGCAAGGGACTAGCGGGAGTCAATGAGCAGTTCTTC.

V and J are TRBV27 and TRBJ2-1; 8 nucleotides line up with TRBD2. In germline, CDR1 is MNHEY, CDR2 SMNVEV (reference sequence). J was trimmed by 7 bases and V by 3 bases; bases with no gene match: 5. This CDR3 spans 14 amino acids. CDR3 DNA sequence: TGTGCCAGCAGTTTTAACGGGAGGGGGAATGAGCAGTTCTTC. Its protein is CASSFNGRGNEQFF.

This clone was observed a few times. The chain has TRBV5-8 and TRBJ1-2; possible D gene TRBD1, 6 bases. V lost 6 bases and J lost 8, with 26 bases in between. Germline V lookup: CDR1 SGHTS, CDR2 YDEGEE. This CDR3 has 16 amino acids. CDR3 sequence reads: CASTMGVGVGAGGYTF. Here the CDR3 DNA reads TGTGCCAGCACCATGGGAGTTGGCGTGGGGGCGGGCGGCTACACCTTC.

V usage is TRBV30 and J usage is TRBJ1-6; D may be TRBD1 (6 bases). The CDR3 is 15 amino acids. Trimming pared 0 bases from V and 8 bases from J, leaving 14 bases between. Germline-derived CDR1 and CDR2 are GTSNPN and SVGIG (reference sequence). CDR3 nucleotide sequence: TGTGCCTGGAGTGTTCTGGGGGCCAGGTATTCACCCCTCCACTTT. Amino acids: CAWSVLGARYSPLHF.

The chain recombines TRBV7-2 with TRBJ2-3, with D tentatively TRBD1 (5 bases). CDR1 and CDR2 (germline): SGHTA, FQGNSA. This CDR3 is 15 amino acids long. Trimming removed 0 bases at V and 5 bases at J, with 12 bases between. The CDR3 reads CASSLAGQGGDTQYF. In DNA, the CDR3 is TGTGCCAGCAGCTTAGCGGGTCAGGGTGGAGATACGCAGTATTTT. The entire variable domain, with the rest obtained from reference TRBV7-2 and TRBJ2-3, is as follows: GAGVSQSPSNKVTEKGKDVELRCDPISGHTALYWYRQSLGQGLEFLIYFQGNSAPDKSGLPSDRFSAERTGGSVSTLTIQRTQQEDSAVYLCASSLAGQGGDTQYFGPGTRLTVL.

Here the CDR3 reads CASRPGQGTDGYTF. The DNA of the CDR3 is TGTGCCAGCAGGCCTGGACAGGGGACGGATGGCTACACCTTC. The V call is TRBV28, the J call TRBJ1-2, with 9 bases identical to TRBD1. The germline V gene encodes CDR1 MDHEN and CDR2 SYDVKM. This CDR3 has 14 residues. The J segment lost 6 bases and the V segment lost 6 bases, leaving 8 bases of the junction unmatched.

The V call is TRBV18, the J call TRBJ2-3; 8 bases are shared with TRBD2. The CDR3 spans 14 residues. Germline CDR1 reads KGHSH; CDR2 reads LQKENI. With 5 bases clipped from V and 1 base from J, the junction kept 2 bases outside the gene matches. This chain's CDR3 is CASSSGGGTDTQYF. As DNA, the CDR3 is TGTGCCAGCTCATCCGGGGGGGGCACAGATACGCAGTATTTT.

To note about this clone: Other DNA sequences within the sample encode an identical CDR3. The chain combines TRBV5-1 with TRBJ2-3; D may be TRBD1 (6 bases). From germline, CDR1 is SGHRS and CDR2 YFSETQ. V gave up 4 bases and J gave up 0 bases, with 15 bases separating them. The CDR3 loop spans 16 amino acids. The CDR3 sequence: CASSTGTSASTDTQYF. CDR3 nucleotides: TGCGCCAGCAGCACGGGGACATCTGCTAGCACAGATACGCAGTATTTT.

The chain uses TRBV7-9 and TRBJ2-1; D is ambiguous. Trimming left V 9 bases short and J 7 bases short, with 19 bases between. The CDR3 has 14 amino acids. Germline V gene sequence: CDR1 SEHNR, CDR2 FQNEAQ (reference sequence). CDR3 coding DNA: TGTGCCAGTCTGGTTCTGGGCCATCGTAATGAGCAGTTCTTC. It codes for CASLVLGHRNEQFF. The full variable domain, with the rest looked up from reference TRBV7-9 and TRBJ2-1, is DTGVSQNPRHKITKRGQNVTFRCDPISEHNRLYWYRQTLGQGPEFLTYFQNEAQLEKSRLLSDRFSAERPKGSFSTLEIQRTEQGDSAMYLCASLVLGHRNEQFFGPGTRLTVL.

This clone was detected only a few times. The gene calls are TRBV19 and TRBJ1-1, with TRBD1 matching over 7 bases. Germline V CDR1 and CDR2: LNHDA, SQIVND (reference sequence). After removal of 7 bases from V and 0 bases from J, the junction contained 11 bases not matched to a gene. The CDR3 has 16 residues. Here the CDR3 reads CASIQRGTEMNTEAFF. DNA of the CDR3: TGTGCCAGTATTCAACGGGGGACAGAGATGAACACTGAAGCTTTCTTT.

The rearrangement uses TRBV19 and TRBJ2-5, with D hard to call. This CDR3 is built from 12 residues. The germline V and J ends were trimmed by 7 bases and 2 bases, with 8 bases remaining between them. Germline V gene data show CDR1 as LNHDA and CDR2 as SQIVND (reference sequence). The CDR3 region is CASMSLQETQYF. In DNA form, the CDR3 reads TGTGCCAGTATGTCCTTACAAGAGACCCAGTACTTC. Drawing the rest from reference TRBV19 and TRBJ2-5, the complete variable domain is DGGITQSPKYLFRKEGQNVTLSCEQNLNHDAMYWYRQDPGQGLRLIYYSQIVNDFQKGDIAEGYSVSREKKESFPLTVTSAQKNPTAFYLCASMSLQETQYFGPGTRLLVL.

In its sample, this clone was seen once. The chain joins TRBV28 to TRBJ1-2, with TRBD1 matching over 7 bases. Germline lookup yields CDR1 MDHEN and CDR2 SYDVKM. The CDR3 sequence is 14 residues long. Trimming removed 3 bases from V and 5 bases from J; junction bases left unmatched: 6. CDR3 sequence reads: CASSFVTGSYGYTF. CDR3 in DNA: TGTGCCAGCAGTTTTGTGACAGGGAGTTATGGCTACACCTTC.

The chain recombines TRBV24-1 with TRBJ2-3; 11 bases match TRBD2. The length of the CDR3 is 15 residues. Trimming cost V 4 bases and J 6 bases; bases outside gene matches: 5. CDR1 is KGHDR, CDR2 SFDVKD, per germline. The CDR3 coding sequence is TGTGCCACCAGTGAGCCGGGACTAGCGGATGATACGCAGTATTTT. Translating gives CATSEPGLADDTQYF.

The chain has TRBV6-2 or TRBV6-3 and TRBJ2-7; 8 bases agree with TRBD1. The germline gives CDR1 MNHEY, CDR2 SVGEGT. V was pared by 0 bases and J by 1 base, with 8 bases of the junction left unmatched. The CDR3 covers 17 residues. DNA for the CDR3: TGTGCCAGCAGTTACTCCCAATCCCAGGGGGCTTCCTACGAGCAGTACTTC. Translated, it gives CASSYSQSQGASYEQYF.

This rearrangement joins TRBV24-1 to TRBJ2-1; 7 bases are a match to TRBD1. The CDR3 loop spans 14 amino acids. V lost 5 bases, J lost 4 bases, and 4 bases stayed unmatched. CDR1 is KGHDR and CDR2 is SFDVKD in the germline V gene. DNA of the CDR3: TGTGCCACCAGTGGGACAGGCGCATACAATGAGCAGTTCTTC. Its translation is CATSGTGAYNEQFF.

This sequence joins TRBV27 and TRBJ1-3, with 10 positions matching TRBD1. V shed 3 bases, J shed 2 bases, and the junction held 4 bases outside the gene matches. There are 16 residues in the CDR3. The germline V gene encodes CDR1 MNHEY and CDR2 SMNVEV (reference sequence). CDR3 amino acids: CASSFRGTGAGNTIYF. In DNA form, the CDR3 reads TGTGCCAGCAGTTTTCGTGGGACAGGGGCTGGAAACACCATATATTTT.

This clone was recorded only once. The chain is built from TRBV18 and TRBJ2-5; 8 nucleotides align to TRBD1. Germline V lookup: CDR1 KGHSH, CDR2 LQKENI. The CDR3 contains 13 residues. V gave up 6 bases and J gave up 3 bases; unmatched junction bases: 3. The CDR3 loop is CASSLTGEETQYF. CDR3 coding DNA: TGTGCCAGCTCGCTGACAGGGGAAGAGACCCAGTACTTC. Full variable domain (outside the CDR3, taken from reference TRBV18 and TRBJ2-5): NAGVMQNPRHLVRRRGQEARLRCSPMKGHSHVYWYRQLPEEGLKFMVYLQKENIIDESGMPKERFSAEFPKEGPSILRIQQVVRGDSAAYFCASSLTGEETQYFGPGTRLLVL.

This clone was detected once. The chain employs TRBV7-8 and TRBJ2-1; 7 bases map to TRBD2. CDR3 length: 15 residues. The germline CDR1 and CDR2 sequences are SGHVS and FQNEAQ. The V segment lost 1 base and the J segment 5 bases; nucleotides outside the gene matches: 5. CDR3 loop: CASSLGGGRNNEQFF. The DNA of the CDR3 is TGTGCCAGCAGCTTAGGGGGGGGGAGGAACAATGAGCAGTTCTTC.

The chain joins TRBV15 to TRBJ2-7; D may be TRBD1 (6 bases). The V end lost 3 bases, the J end lost 6 bases, and 12 bases lay between the germline ends. Per germline, CDR1 LNHNV and CDR2 YYDKDF (reference sequence). This CDR3 spans 13 amino acids. CDR3 loop: CATSSLQGPEQYF. CDR3 sequence (DNA): TGTGCCACCAGCAGCTTGCAGGGGCCCGAGCAGTACTTC.

V usage is TRBV11-2 and J usage is TRBJ1-5; the D gene is possibly TRBD1 (6 bases). The CDR3 length is 14 residues. Trimming pared 4 bases from V and 4 bases from J, leaving 11 bases between. The germline gives CDR1 SGHAT, CDR2 FQNNGV. In DNA form, the CDR3 reads TGTGCCAGCAGCTCTACAGGGCTAAATCAGCCCCAGCATTTT. Its protein is CASSSTGLNQPQHF.

J is TRBJ1-1 and V is TRBV6-1; D might be TRBD1 (5 bases). V was cut by 3 bases and J by 2 bases, with 16 bases left in between. Per the germline V gene, CDR1 is MNHNS and CDR2 is SASEGT. The CDR3 is made up of 16 amino acids. CDR3 amino acids: CASSDPRDFLNTEAFF. In nucleotides, the CDR3 is TGTGCCAGCAGTGACCCCCGGGACTTCCTAAACACTGAAGCTTTCTTT.

This chain connects TRBV6-2 or TRBV6-3 to TRBJ1-6; TRBD1 matches at 7 bases. The CDR3 runs to 17 residues. CDR1 MNHEY and CDR2 SVGEGT come from the germline V gene. V shed 3 bases and J 5 bases; nucleotides not matched to a gene: 10. The CDR3: CASSYHPGDRDNSPLHF. Written as DNA, the CDR3 is TGTGCCAGCAGTTATCATCCGGGTGACAGGGATAATTCACCCCTCCACTTT.

The CDR3: CASSLHLQGMNSPLHF. CDR3 bases: TGCGCCAGCAGCTTACACCTACAGGGTATGAATTCACCCCTCCACTTT. This chain joins TRBV5-1 and TRBJ1-6, with D perhaps matching TRBD1 (6 bases). The CDR3 is made up of 16 amino acids. V gave up 2 bases and J gave up 7 bases, with 16 bases separating them. Germline V gene data show CDR1 as SGHRS and CDR2 as YFSETQ.